The T cell receptor beta chain under discussion was sequenced for a study of OX40 agonist ivuxolimab in advanced cancers. Clones were read by immunoSEQ multiplex PCR, and TCRdb kept only the in-frame ones, dropping some. The sample carries about 46,000 clones, 88% recorded once. The CDR3 is made up of 13 amino acids. Losses at the gene ends were 8 bases for V and 3 bases for J; bases not matched to a gene: 2. The germline gives CDR1 MNHNS, CDR2 SASEGT. The source was CD4+ or CD8+ T cells sorted from blood, collected in a trial of the OX40 agonist ivuxolimab. The receptor's source is an adult with an advanced solid tumor such as melanoma, head and neck, liver or kidney cancer. The rearrangement links TRBV6-1 to TRBJ2-3, with TRBD1 identical over 10 bases. The CDR3 loop reads CASGTGETDTQYF. CDR3 nucleotide sequence: TGTGCCAGCGGGACAGGGGAAACAGATACGCAGTATTTT.